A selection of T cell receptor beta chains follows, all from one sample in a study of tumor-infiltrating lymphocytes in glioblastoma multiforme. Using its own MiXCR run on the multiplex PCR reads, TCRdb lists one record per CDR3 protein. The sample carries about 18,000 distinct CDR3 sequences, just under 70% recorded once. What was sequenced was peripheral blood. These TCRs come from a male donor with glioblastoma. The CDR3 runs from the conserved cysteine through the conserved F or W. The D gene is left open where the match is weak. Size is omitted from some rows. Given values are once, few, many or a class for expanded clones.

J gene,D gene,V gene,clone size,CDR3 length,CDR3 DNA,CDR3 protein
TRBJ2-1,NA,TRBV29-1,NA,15,TGCAGCGTAGCCATACTAGCAATCCGGCTCAATGAGCAGTTCTTC,CSVAILAIRLNEQFF
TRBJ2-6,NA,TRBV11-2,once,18,TGTGCCAGCAGCCGCCGGTTGGGCCCGAGTTCTGGGGCCAGCGTCCTGACTTTC,CASSRRLGPSSGASVLTF
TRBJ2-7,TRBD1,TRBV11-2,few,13,TGTGCCAGCAGCTCCGCACAGGGGACGGAGCAGTACTTC,CASSSAQGTEQYF
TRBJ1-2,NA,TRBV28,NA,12,TGTGCCAGCAGTCTTCTGAGGTATGGCTACGCCTTC,CASSLLRYGYAF
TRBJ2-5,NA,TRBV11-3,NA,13,TGTGCCAGCAGCTTCGAGGGTCGAGAGACCCAGTACTTC,CASSFEGRETQYF
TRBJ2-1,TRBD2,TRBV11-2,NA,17,TGTGCCAGCAGCTTAGTACCAACTAGCGGCACCTACAATGAGCAGTTCTTC,CASSLVPTSGTYNEQFF
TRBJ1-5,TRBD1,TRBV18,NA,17,TGTGCCAGCTCACCAAGGGGACAGGGGGCCAGCAATCAGCCCCAGCATTTT,CASSPRGQGASNQPQHF
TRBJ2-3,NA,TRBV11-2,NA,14,TGTGTCAGCAGCTTACTACAAATCACATATACGCAGTATTTT,CVSSLLQITYTQYF
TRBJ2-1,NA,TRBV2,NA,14,TGTGCCAGCAGTGAAAGGCGGAGGGATGCTGAGCAGTTCTTC,CASSERRRDAEQFF
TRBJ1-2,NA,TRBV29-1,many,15,TGCAGCGTTGAATCTCGGGCTGAGGGCGACTATGGCTACACCTTC,CSVESRAEGDYGYTF
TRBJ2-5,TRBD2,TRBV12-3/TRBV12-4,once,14,TGTGCCAGCAGTTTGGCGGGAGGGGTTGGGACCCAGTACTTC,CASSLAGGVGTQYF
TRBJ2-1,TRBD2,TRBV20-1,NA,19,TGCAGTGCTAGAGATGAATGGACTAGCGGGCGAAGCTCCTACAATGAGCAGTTCTTC,CSARDEWTSGRSSYNEQFF
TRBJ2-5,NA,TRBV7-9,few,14,TGTGCCAGCAGCCTTGTTTCGGGACAAGGGACCCAGTACTTC,CASSLVSGQGTQYF
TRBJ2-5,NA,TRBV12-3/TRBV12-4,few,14,TGTGCCAGCAGTTTTATGGCAGATCAAGAGACCCAGTACTTC,CASSFMADQETQYF
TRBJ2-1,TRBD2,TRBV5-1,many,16,TGCGCCAGCAGCTTCGAGGGACTAGCGACTGACAATGAGCAGTTCTTC,CASSFEGLATDNEQFF
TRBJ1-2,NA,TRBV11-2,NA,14,TGTGCCGGCAGCTTAGTACAGGTGGACAGTGGCTACACCTTC,CAGSLVQVDSGYTF
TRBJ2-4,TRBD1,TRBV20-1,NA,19,TGCAGTGCTAGAGACCCGGACAGGTGGATTTGGAAAGCCAAAAACATTCAGTACTTC,CSARDPDRWIWKAKNIQYF
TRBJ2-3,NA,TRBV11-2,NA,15,TGCGCCAGCAGCTTAGGCGGGGCGGGCGCAGATACGCAGTATTTT,CASSLGGAGADTQYF
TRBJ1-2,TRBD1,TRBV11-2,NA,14,TGTGCCAGCAACTTACAGGGGGGAGCCTATGGCTGCACCTTC,CASNLQGGAYGCTF
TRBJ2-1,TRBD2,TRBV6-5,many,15,TGTGCCAGCAACCAGGGACTAGCGGGAAACAATGAGCAGTTCTTC,CASNQGLAGNNEQFF
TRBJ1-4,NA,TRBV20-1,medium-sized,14,TGCAGTGCCAGGAGGGCAGGACCTAATGAAAAACTGTTTTTT,CSARRAGPNEKLFF
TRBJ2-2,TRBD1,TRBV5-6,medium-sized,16,TGTGCCAGCAGCTTGGCGGACAGGTTCGACACCGGGGAGCTGTTTTTT,CASSLADRFDTGELFF
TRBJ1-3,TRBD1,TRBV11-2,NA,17,TGTGCCAGCAGCTACACCGGGACAGGGGTGACCGGAAACACCGTATATTTT,CASSYTGTGVTGNTVYF
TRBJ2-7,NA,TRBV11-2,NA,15,TGTGCCAGCAGCCCAACATTACTAGCAGCCTACGAGCAGTACTTC,CASSPTLLAAYEQYF
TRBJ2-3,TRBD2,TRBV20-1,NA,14,TGCAGTGCCACGGTAGCGGGAGAACGAGATACGCAGTATTTT,CSATVAGERDTQYF
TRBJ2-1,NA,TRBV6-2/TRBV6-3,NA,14,TGTGCCAGCCCCTTAAGTAAACAACCCAATGAGCAGTTCTTC,CASPLSKQPNEQFF
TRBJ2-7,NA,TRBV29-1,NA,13,TGCAGCGTTGATGAGGGAGAGTCCTACGAGCAGTACTTC,CSVDEGESYEQYF
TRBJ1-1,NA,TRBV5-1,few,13,TGCGCCAGCAGCTTGGCAGCCGGTCCTGAAGCTTTCTTT,CASSLAAGPEAFF
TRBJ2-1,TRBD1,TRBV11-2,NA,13,TGTGCCATCAGCTTAGACAGGGGGAATGAACAGTTCTTC,CAISLDRGNEQFF
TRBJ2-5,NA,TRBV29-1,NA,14,TGCAGCGTTTACGGGACATGGGTAGGAGAGACCCAGTACTTC,CSVYGTWVGETQYF
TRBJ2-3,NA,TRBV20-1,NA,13,TGCAGTGCTATCCGCCAGGGCACAGATACGCAGTATTTT,CSAIRQGTDTQYF